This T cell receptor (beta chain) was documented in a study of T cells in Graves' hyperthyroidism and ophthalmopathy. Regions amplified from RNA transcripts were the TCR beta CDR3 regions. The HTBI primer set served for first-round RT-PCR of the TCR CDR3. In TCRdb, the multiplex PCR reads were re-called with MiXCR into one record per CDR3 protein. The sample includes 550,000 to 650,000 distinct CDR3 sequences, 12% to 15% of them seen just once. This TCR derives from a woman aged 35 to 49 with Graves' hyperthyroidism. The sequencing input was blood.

The CDR3 DNA follows: TGTGCCACCGGGGGCCCGGGAGGGTTCCACGAGCAGTACTTC. Translated: CATGGPGGFHEQYF. This sequence joins TRBV24-1 and TRBJ2-7, with 8 positions matching TRBD2. V lost 9 bases, J lost 5 bases, and 11 bases stayed unmatched. CDR1 KGHDR and CDR2 SFDVKD come from the germline V gene. The CDR3 is 14 amino acids.